These 23 T cell receptor beta chains were sequenced from one sample in a study of naive and memory T cell subsets (dated by TCRdb to 2015 to 2018). Libraries came from UMI-ligation and nested PCR. The sequencer listed for this sample is Illumina MiSeq. The beta constant-region primer was an equimolar mix of two oligonucleotides covering both TRBC1 and TRBC2. TCRdb redid the processing of the public reads, applying fastp at Q25 and MiXCR, and retained in-frame beta chains. Entries that share a CDR3 protein sequence are merged under the most common genes and DNA. Recorded for this sample are some 83,000 distinct CDR3 sequences; around 13% of them occurred a single time. Clones ranked in the top ten supply approximately 0.93% of the sample. Sequenced: central memory CD4+ T cells from blood. Read against the paper, the sample's cell subset or site label means: central memory, CD45RA- CD27+. All receptors derive from a human donor in good health.

This clonotype was found a few times. This chain connects TRBV19 to TRBJ2-5; tentatively, D is TRBD1 (5 bases). CDR1 and CDR2 (germline): LNHDA, SQIVND (reference sequence). This CDR3 has 12 residues. V lost 4 bases to trimming and J lost 3 bases, with 6 bases between them. CDR3 coding DNA: TGTGCCAGTAGTAAGACAGAAGAGACCCAGTACTTC. It translates to CASSKTEETQYF.

This clonotype showed up just a few times. The gene calls are TRBV7-2 and TRBJ2-7; no clear D gene. V was shortened by 3 bases and J by 6 bases, with 15 bases between the two germline ends. The V gene's germline CDR1 is SGHTA and CDR2 FQGNSA. This CDR3 spans 14 amino acids. The CDR3 reads CASSFGPNPSEQYF. The CDR3 DNA reads TGTGCCAGCAGCTTCGGTCCTAACCCGTCCGAGCAGTACTTC.

This clonotype was recorded a few times. V usage is TRBV3-1 and J usage is TRBJ2-7; TRBD2 matches 8 bases. Germline V gene data show CDR1 as LGHDT and CDR2 as YNNKEL (reference sequence). V dropped 0 bases and J dropped 5; count of bases not matched to a gene: 3. This CDR3 contains 14 residues. CDR3 region: CASSQEAGVNEQYF. The CDR3 DNA sequence: TGTGCCAGCAGCCAAGAAGCGGGAGTTAACGAGCAGTACTTC.

The gene calls are TRBV10-3 and TRBJ1-1; D uncertain. The CDR3 spans 14 residues. Germline CDR1 ENHRY, CDR2 SYGVKD. The ends were cut back, 5 bases at V and 4 bases at J, with 14 bases in the middle. The CDR3, as DNA: TGTGCCATCAGTAAATCCGGGGTTAGCACTGAAGCTTTCTTT. It yields the protein CAISKSGVSTEAFF.

This clonotype occurred many times. The rearrangement links TRBV29-1 to TRBJ2-1; weak D call: TRBD1 (6 bases). This CDR3 has 12 amino acids. Germline CDR1 and CDR2: SQVTM and ANQGSEA. The germline V and J ends were trimmed by 4 bases and 8 bases, with 12 bases remaining between them. DNA for the CDR3: TGCAGCGTTGTGACAGGTGGGCATGAGCAGTTCTTC. Protein sequence: CSVVTGGHEQFF.

This sequence joins TRBV5-6 and TRBJ2-1, with 12 bases identical to TRBD2. Losses at the gene ends were 4 bases for V and 6 bases for J; bases not matched to a gene: 5. The CDR3 is 15 residues long. CDR1 and CDR2 from the germline V gene are SGHDT and YYEEEE. The CDR3 sequence: CASSLLAGGRNEQFF. CDR3 nucleotides: TGTGCCAGCAGCCTTCTAGCGGGAGGGCGCAATGAGCAGTTCTTC.

The genes are TRBV6-2 or TRBV6-3 and TRBJ1-5, with D possibly matching TRBD1 (5 bases). The V end lost 6 bases, the J end lost 1 base, and 16 bases lay between the germline ends. The CDR3 runs 16 residues. Germline V CDR1 and CDR2: MNHEY, SVGEGT. The CDR3 nucleotides read TGTGCCAGCAGAAATCCGGGCCCAGGGAGCAATCAGCCCCAGCATTTT. Residues: CASRNPGPGSNQPQHF.

This clonotype was seen more than once but under ten times. This chain connects TRBV4-2 to TRBJ2-3; unclear D gene. The CDR3 contains 14 residues. The ends were cut back, 7 bases at V and 1 base at J, with 12 bases in the middle. The germline V gene has CDR1 LGHNA and CDR2 YNFKEQ. Here the CDR3 DNA reads TGTGCCAGCATCGAAGCGCCCGGCACAGATACGCAGTATTTT. As protein: CASIEAPGTDTQYF.

This clonotype was found a few times. The chain couples TRBV5-6 to TRBJ1-2, with D uncertain. Germline-derived CDR1 and CDR2 are SGHDT and YYEEEE. The V and J ends lost 0 bases and 2 bases respectively, with 11 bases between them. This CDR3 is 15 amino acids long. The CDR3 is CASSLGLRRNYGYTF. Written as DNA, the CDR3 is TGTGCCAGCAGCTTGGGTCTCAGGAGGAACTATGGCTACACCTTC.

In this sample, this clonotype turned up many times. The CDR3, as DNA: TGTGCCAGCAGCATCTACCCGAACTACGAGCAGTACTTC. It yields the protein CASSIYPNYEQYF. V is TRBV7-3 and J is TRBJ2-7; D unclear. V shed 5 bases and J shed 3 bases, with 11 bases lying between them. Germline V gives CDR1 SGHTA, CDR2 FQGTGA. The CDR3 has 13 amino acids.

The genes are TRBV2 and TRBJ1-3; 7 bases match TRBD1. V shed 6 bases and J 1 base; nucleotides not matched to a gene: 6. The CDR3 extends over 15 amino acids. The V gene's germline CDR1 is SNHLY and CDR2 FYNNEI. As DNA, the CDR3 is TGTGCCAGCAGGAGGGACAGACCTTCTGGAAACACCATATATTTT. Amino acid sequence: CASRRDRPSGNTIYF.

The table lists this clonotype with a few counts. V and J are TRBV7-2 and TRBJ2-1; D tentatively fits TRBD1 or TRBD2 (5 bases each). The CDR3 consists of 14 residues. Germline V gene data show CDR1 as SGHTA and CDR2 as FQGNSA. V lost 5 bases and J 10 bases, leaving 18 bases between the germline ends. The CDR3 is CASSPGFRGSEQFF. CDR3 DNA: TGTGCCAGCAGCCCAGGGTTCCGAGGGAGCGAGCAGTTCTTC.

In this sample, this clonotype turned up many times. The V gene is TRBV10-1, the J gene TRBJ2-5; D remains ambiguous. With 3 bases removed from V and 4 bases from J, the gap between germline ends came to 6 bases. The germline gives CDR1 WNHNN, CDR2 SYGVQD (reference sequence). The CDR3 is 12 amino acids. As DNA, the CDR3 is TGCGCCAGCAGTGATTCGGTAGAGACCCAGTACTTC. Translation: CASSDSVETQYF.

This clonotype was counted only a few times. V and J are TRBV11-2 and TRBJ1-1; D gene unclear. Germline lookup yields CDR1 SGHAT and CDR2 FQNNGV. V lost 5 bases and J lost 1, with 8 bases in between. The CDR3 loop spans 13 amino acids. The CDR3 region is CASSPQRNTEAFF. The CDR3 region has the DNA TGTGCCAGCAGCCCCCAGAGGAACACTGAAGCTTTCTTT.

The rearrangement links TRBV5-1 to TRBJ1-3; 11 bases agree with TRBD1. Germline V gene sequence: CDR1 SGHRS, CDR2 YFSETQ. The CDR3 runs 15 residues. Germline trimming cut 4 bases from V and 4 bases from J; bases unmatched to any gene: 4. The DNA of the CDR3 is TGCGCCAGCAGCGCGAGGACAGGGGGCGGAAACACCATATATTTT. Amino acid sequence: CASSARTGGGNTIYF.

This clonotype was picked up many times. The V gene is TRBV20-1, the J gene TRBJ2-4, with 10 bases fitting TRBD1. The trim removed 3 bases at V and 8 bases at J, leaving 10 bases unmatched. Germline-derived CDR1 and CDR2 are DFQATT and SNEGSKA (reference sequence). The CDR3 is 15 amino acids. The CDR3 spells CSASARDRGWDIQYF. Written as DNA, the CDR3 is TGCAGTGCTAGCGCCAGGGACAGGGGATGGGACATTCAGTACTTC.

The chain is built from TRBV12-3 or TRBV12-4 and TRBJ1-1; D remains unclear. The germline V and J ends were trimmed by 6 bases and 1 base, with 9 bases remaining between them. The CDR3 runs 13 residues. The CDR3 loop is CASSQAQNTEAFF. The CDR3 bases are TGTGCCAGCAGCCAGGCACAGAACACTGAAGCTTTCTTT.

The gene calls are TRBV20-1 and TRBJ2-7; 10 nucleotides align to TRBD2. Germline V lookup: CDR1 DFQATT, CDR2 SNEGSKA (reference sequence). This CDR3 has 15 residues. V shed 6 bases and J 2 bases; nucleotides not matched to a gene: 10. The CDR3 DNA sequence: TGCAGTGCAGCGGCAAGGACTAGCGGTACCTACGAGCAGTACTTC. It encodes CSAAARTSGTYEQYF.

This clonotype turned up a few times. The gene calls are TRBV5-1 and TRBJ2-7; the D call may be TRBD1 or TRBD2 (5 bases each). Per germline, CDR1 SGHRS and CDR2 YFSETQ. The CDR3 spans 19 residues. The V gene lost 0 bases and the J gene lost 2 bases, with 24 bases spanning the gap. The CDR3 region is CASSLATRFDRGPPYEQYF. The CDR3 DNA reads as TGCGCCAGCAGCTTGGCTACTCGGTTTGATCGGGGACCGCCCTACGAGCAGTACTTC. Using reference TRBV5-1 and TRBJ2-7 for the parts outside the CDR3, the full variable domain is KAGVTQTPRYLIKTRGQQVTLSCSPISGHRSVSWYQQTPGQGLQFLFEYFSETQRNKGNFPGRFSGRQFSNSRSEMNVSTLELGDSALYLCASSLATRFDRGPPYEQYFGPGTRLTVT.

The rearrangement uses TRBV7-3 and TRBJ2-1; maybe TRBD1 (5 bases). CDR1 and CDR2 from the germline V gene are SGHTA and FQGTGA. The length of the CDR3 is 15 residues. V was trimmed by 5 bases and J by 1 base, leaving 12 bases between them. CDR3 nucleotide sequence: TGTGCCAGCAGCCACCAGGGCGAATCCTACAATGAGCAGTTCTTC. Its translation: CASSHQGESYNEQFF.

The rearrangement uses TRBV4-1 and TRBJ2-2; no clear D gene. The CDR3 length is 18 residues. The germline V gene encodes CDR1 MGHRA and CDR2 YSYEKL. V dropped 0 bases and J dropped 6 bases, with 20 bases sitting between them. In DNA, the CDR3 is TGCGCCAGCAGCCAAGAGGTACAAGGCCGTTTTATAGCCGGGGAGCTGTTTTTT. Protein: CASSQEVQGRFIAGELFF.

This clonotype was seen only a few times. This chain joins TRBV7-8 and TRBJ2-1; 8 bases map to TRBD2. There are 15 residues in the CDR3. V gave up 2 bases and J gave up 4 bases; unmatched junction bases: 4. Germline values: CDR1 SGHVS, CDR2 FQNEAQ. The DNA of the CDR3 is TGTGCCAGCAGCTTATTTACTAGCGGTTACAATGAGCAGTTCTTC. The encoded protein is CASSLFTSGYNEQFF. Full variable domain (missing parts from reference TRBV7-8 and TRBJ2-1): GAGVSQSPRYKVAKRGQDVALRCDPISGHVSLFWYQQALGQGPEFLTYFQNEAQLDKSGLPSDRFFAERPEGSVSTLKIQRTQQEDSAVYLCASSLFTSGYNEQFFGPGTRLTVL.

This chain joins TRBV7-9 and TRBJ1-6, with D unresolved. The CDR3 covers 11 residues. V was cut by 6 bases and J by 8 bases, with 5 bases left in between. Per germline, CDR1 SEHNR and CDR2 FQNEAQ (reference sequence). The CDR3 DNA reads as TGTGCCAGCAGGGATGATTCACCCCTCCACTTT. Protein sequence: CASRDDSPLHF. Complete variable domain (other parts from reference TRBV7-9 and TRBJ1-6): DTGVSQNPRHKITKRGQNVTFRCDPISEHNRLYWYRQTLGQGPEFLTYFQNEAQLEKSRLLSDRFSAERPKGSFSTLEIQRTEQGDSAMYLCASRDDSPLHFGNGTRLTVT.